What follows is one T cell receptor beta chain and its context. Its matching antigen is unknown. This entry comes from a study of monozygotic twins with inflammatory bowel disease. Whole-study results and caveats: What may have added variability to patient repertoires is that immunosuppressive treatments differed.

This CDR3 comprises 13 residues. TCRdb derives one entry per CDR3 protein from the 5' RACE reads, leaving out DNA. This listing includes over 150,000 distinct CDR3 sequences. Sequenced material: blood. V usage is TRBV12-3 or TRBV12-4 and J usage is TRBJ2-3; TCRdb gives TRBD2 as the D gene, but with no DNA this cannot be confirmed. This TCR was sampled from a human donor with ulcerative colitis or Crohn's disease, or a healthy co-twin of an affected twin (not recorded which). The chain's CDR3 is CASSSRTWDTQYF.